The text below deals with one T cell receptor beta chain. The record originates from a study of T cell changes during pregnancy in multiple sclerosis. CDR1 and CDR2 from the germline V gene are GTSNPN and SVGIG (reference sequence). The V end was cut by 2 bases, the J end by 0 bases, with 10 bases between. The CDR3 contains 14 residues. Libraries were prepared by immunoSEQ multiplex PCR; TCRdb keeps only in-frame clonotypes and omits some of them. This table has roughly 70,000 clones, about 90% appearing once. The sequence was collected from a female donor with multiple sclerosis, enrolled in a pregnancy study. V and J are TRBV30 and TRBJ1-2; tentatively, D is TRBD1 (5 bases). The sample consisted of peripheral blood, taken in the first trimester of pregnancy. The CDR3 loop reads CAWSRRGANYGYTF. The CDR3 DNA is TGTGCCTGGAGTAGGAGGGGAGCTAACTATGGCTACACCTTC.